A single sample is the source of the 19 T cell receptor beta chains below, sequenced in a study of OX40 agonist ivuxolimab in advanced cancers. Clones were read by immunoSEQ multiplex PCR, and TCRdb kept only the in-frame ones, dropping some. The sample lists 85,000 to 100,000 clones, roughly 91% occurring once. Source: CD4+ or CD8+ T cells sorted from blood, taken in a trial of the OX40 agonist ivuxolimab. These receptors all come from an adult with an advanced solid tumor such as melanoma, head and neck, liver or kidney cancer.

CDR3 amino acids: CASSPYGTVTSTDTQYF. CDR3 in DNA: TGTGCCAGCAGTCCATATGGGACTGTTACTAGCACAGATACGCAGTATTTT. The chain is built from TRBV7-3 and TRBJ2-3, with a weak D call TRBD2 (6 bases). Per the germline V gene, CDR1 is SGHTA and CDR2 is FQGTGA. V lost 6 bases, J lost 0 bases, and 19 bases lay in between. The length of the CDR3 is 17 residues.

The chain employs TRBV30 and TRBJ1-2; a weak D match, TRBD1 (6 bases). This CDR3 is built from 14 residues. From germline, CDR1 is GTSNPN and CDR2 SVGIG (reference sequence). Between the trimmed V and J ends, which lost 4 bases and 2 bases, there was a span of 14 bases. The CDR3 region has the DNA TGTGCCTGGAACGCAGGGGTAGGCAACTATGGCTACACCTTC. Protein sequence: CAWNAGVGNYGYTF.

The chain carries TRBV4-1 and TRBJ1-4; D is unclear. Germline CDR1 MGHRA, CDR2 YSYEKL. This CDR3 comprises 15 residues. V shed 4 bases and J shed 1 base, with 10 bases lying between them. The CDR3 reads CASSPRAGTNEKLFF. CDR3 nucleotide sequence: TGCGCCAGCAGCCCGAGGGCCGGAACTAATGAAAAACTGTTTTTT.

The chain employs TRBV30 and TRBJ1-3; D not resolved. CDR1 is GTSNPN, CDR2 SVGIG, per germline (reference sequence). The CDR3 spans 12 residues. V lost 3 bases and J 1 base, leaving 4 bases between the germline ends. In nucleotides, the CDR3 is TGTGCCTGGAGGGGTTCTGGAAACACCATATATTTT. It codes for CAWRGSGNTIYF.

The chain links TRBV12-2 to TRBJ1-1; the D call of TRBD1 is as the table states it, not checked on the DNA. TRBV12-2 is annotated as a pseudogene. This CDR3 contains 14 residues. In nucleotides, the CDR3 is TGTGCAAGTCGCTTGGTCAGGGGTCGAACTGAAGCTTTCTTT. Translation gives CASRLVRGRTEAFF.

This rearrangement joins TRBV19 to TRBJ2-3, with 9 positions matching TRBD1. This CDR3 spans 16 amino acids. The V gene end was trimmed by 3 bases and the J gene end by 0 bases; junction bases not matched to a gene: 4. The germline V gene has CDR1 LNHDA and CDR2 SQIVND (reference sequence). The DNA for the CDR3 is TGTGCCAGTAGTATTGGGACAGGGTATAGCACAGATACGCAGTATTTT. Translated: CASSIGTGYSTDTQYF.

The V gene is TRBV5-6, the J gene TRBJ2-3; perhaps TRBD1 as D (6 bases). V lost 1 base and J 4 bases, leaving 10 bases between the germline ends. Germline-derived CDR1 and CDR2 are SGHDT and YYEEEE. The CDR3 has 14 residues. Here the CDR3 DNA reads TGTGCCAGCAGCTTGCAAGGGGGACCAGATACGCAGTATTTT. Protein product: CASSLQGGPDTQYF.

V is TRBV9 and J is TRBJ2-1; 9 bases line up with TRBD2. Germline CDR1 SGDLS, CDR2 YYNGEE. This CDR3 has 15 amino acids. Germline trimming cut 0 bases from V and 8 bases from J; bases unmatched to any gene: 6. CDR3 sequence reads: CASSVGSGSFHEQFF. The DNA for the CDR3 is TGTGCCAGCAGCGTAGGTAGCGGGAGTTTCCATGAGCAGTTCTTC.

The chain's CDR3 is CASSQEGTSGSPTDTQYF. The DNA for the CDR3 is TGTGCCAGCAGCCAAGAAGGCACTAGCGGGTCCCCCACAGATACGCAGTATTTT. The chain uses TRBV4-2 and TRBJ2-3; 9 bases align to TRBD2. The CDR3 spans 18 residues. The germline CDR1 and CDR2 sequences are LGHNA and YNFKEQ. The V segment lost 0 bases and the J segment 2 bases; nucleotides outside the gene matches: 9.

The chain combines TRBV19 with TRBJ2-1; 9 nucleotides match TRBD1. The CDR3 consists of 16 residues. Germline V CDR1 and CDR2: LNHDA, SQIVND (reference sequence). With V trimmed by 10 bases and J by 7 bases, 17 bases remained unmatched. CDR3 loop: CATALLTGGARNEQFF. CDR3 bases: TGTGCCACCGCGTTACTCACAGGGGGCGCGCGGAATGAGCAGTTCTTC. Drawing the rest from reference TRBV19 and TRBJ2-1, the complete variable domain is DGGITQSPKYLFRKEGQNVTLSCEQNLNHDAMYWYRQDPGQGLRLIYYSQIVNDFQKGDIAEGYSVSREKKESFPLTVTSAQKNPTAFYLCATALLTGGARNEQFFGPGTRLTVL.

V and J are TRBV15 and TRBJ2-1; 7 bases line up with TRBD1. CDR1 is LNHNV and CDR2 is YYDKDF in the germline V gene (reference sequence). CDR3 length: 15 residues. J gave up 0 bases and V 3 bases, and 2 bases lay outside the gene matches. The CDR3 spells CATSRSGGSYNEQFF. The CDR3 coding sequence is TGTGCCACCAGCAGGTCAGGGGGCTCCTACAATGAGCAGTTCTTC.

The gene calls are TRBV5-8 and TRBJ2-7; D gene uncertain. V was shortened by 2 bases and J by 6 bases, with 15 bases between the two germline ends. The length of the CDR3 is 14 residues. Germline assignment: CDR1 SGHTS and CDR2 YDEGEE. The CDR3 nucleotides read TGTGCCAGCAGCTTTGGAACCCCTACCACCGAGCAGTACTTC. The encoded protein is CASSFGTPTTEQYF.

The chain has TRBV5-1 and TRBJ2-1; TRBD2 agrees at 11 bases. Unmatched junction bases numbered 4, after V lost 3 bases and J lost 5 bases. This CDR3 is 15 amino acids long. CDR1 and CDR2 (germline): SGHRS, YFSETQ. In DNA, the CDR3 is TGCGCCAGCAGCTCCACTAGCGGGAGTAACAATGAGCAGTTCTTC. This encodes CASSSTSGSNNEQFF.

This clone appeared a single time. The rearrangement joins TRBV14 to TRBJ1-2; the D is unclear. The germline V gene has CDR1 SGHDN and CDR2 FVKESK. Trimming stripped 1 base from V and 8 bases from J, with 14 bases between. The CDR3 has 14 amino acids. The CDR3 loop reads CASSQGLKGGGYTF. The CDR3 DNA sequence: TGTGCCAGCAGCCAAGGTCTAAAGGGAGGAGGCTACACCTTC.

The chain recombines TRBV9 with TRBJ1-1; a weak D match, TRBD1 (5 bases). V lost 3 bases, J lost 0 bases, and 15 bases lay in between. The CDR3 has 16 residues. The V gene's germline CDR1 is SGDLS and CDR2 YYNGEE. The CDR3 nucleotides are TGTGCCAGCAGCGCCCACCCCGGGACGGTGAACACTGAAGCTTTCTTT. Translated: CASSAHPGTVNTEAFF.

V and J are TRBV5-1 and TRBJ2-5; D is unclear. From germline, CDR1 is SGHRS and CDR2 YFSETQ. Trimming pared 0 bases from V and 1 base from J, leaving 10 bases between. This CDR3 has 15 residues. CDR3 sequence (DNA): TGCGCCAGCAGCTTGGATTCAGGCCGCCAAGAGACCCAGTACTTC. This sequence encodes CASSLDSGRQETQYF.

The chain is built from TRBV4-2 and TRBJ2-1; TRBD2 aligns across 8 bases. V shed 1 base, J shed 8 bases, and the junction held 10 bases outside the gene matches. The length of the CDR3 is 16 residues. CDR1 is LGHNA, CDR2 YNFKEQ, per germline. As DNA, the CDR3 is TGTGCCAGCAGCCAAGCGGGAGGGGGTCAGATGTATGAGCAGTTCTTC. Translated: CASSQAGGGQMYEQFF.

The gene calls are TRBV9 and TRBJ2-2; D is unresolved. Trimming took 3 bases from V and 3 from J, leaving 3 bases between them. This CDR3 contains 12 residues. Per the germline V gene, CDR1 is SGDLS and CDR2 is YYNGEE. For the CDR3, the DNA is TGTGCCAGCAGCGGAGACACCGGGGAGCTGTTTTTT. It yields the protein CASSGDTGELFF.

Remarks on this clone: Other DNA sequences from this sample encode an identical CDR3 as well. The chain employs TRBV2 and TRBJ2-1; D call uncertain. Germline CDR1 is SNHLY and CDR2 is FYNNEI. The CDR3 loop spans 11 amino acids. V lost 6 bases and J 0 bases, leaving 0 bases between the germline ends. CDR3 DNA: TGTGCCAGCAGCTCCTACAATGAGCAGTTCTTC. Encoded protein: CASSSYNEQFF.